The source of this T cell receptor (beta chain) is a study of T cell responses to AZD1222 COVID-19 vaccine. Study-wide results and limits: Just a handful of AZD1222 recipients tested seropositive at baseline. Of spike-specific TCRs, nearly half reportedly target regions left unmutated in variants. Females outnumbered males among donors, who were mostly white British; clonal diversity was possibly underestimated. Spike-specific TCR breadth and depth were elevated following two AZD1222 doses.

This clone was found once. What it binds is not known. Trimming at V came to 0 bases and at J to 15 bases, leaving 18 bases not matched to a gene. Germline loops: CDR1 KGHDR, CDR2 SFDVKD. There are 18 residues in the CDR3. Assay: immunoSEQ multiplex PCR; the TCRdb copy retains only in-frame clones and omits some. The data show over 85,000 clones, approximately 84% seen once. The specimen was peripheral blood, collected 28 days after the second AZD1222 dose. This clonotype was obtained from an adult who received the AZD1222 COVID-19 vaccine. V usage is TRBV24-1 and J usage is TRBJ2-4; 11 bases are a match to TRBD1. CDR3 in DNA: TGTGCCACCAGTGATTTGGCCGGGGGCGGGACAGGGGGAGCACCATCGTACTTC. Translating gives CATSDLAGGGTGGAPSYF.